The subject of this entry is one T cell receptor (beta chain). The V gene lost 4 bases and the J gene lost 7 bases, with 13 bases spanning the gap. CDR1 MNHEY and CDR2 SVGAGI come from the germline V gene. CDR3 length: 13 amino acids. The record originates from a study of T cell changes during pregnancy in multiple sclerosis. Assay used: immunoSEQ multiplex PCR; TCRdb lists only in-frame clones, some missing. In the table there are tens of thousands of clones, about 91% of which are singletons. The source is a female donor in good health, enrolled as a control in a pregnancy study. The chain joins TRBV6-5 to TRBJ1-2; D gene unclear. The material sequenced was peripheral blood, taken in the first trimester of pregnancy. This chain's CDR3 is CASSLGLASGYTF. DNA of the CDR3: TGTGCCAGCAGTTTGGGCCTCGCGTCTGGCTACACCTTC.